Sequencing of this T cell receptor beta chain was carried out in a study of CD8+ T cells in alopecia areata. RNA was extracted and reverse transcribed into cDNA as the sequencing template. Some clones are missing from TCRdb's copy, which holds only in-frame ones; the method was immunoSEQ multiplex PCR. The sample lists some 120,000 clones, around 60% occurring once. The CDR3 has 15 amino acids. Germline values: CDR1 LNHNV, CDR2 YYDKDF (reference sequence). The trim removed 3 bases at V and 2 bases at J, leaving 3 bases unmatched. The treatment here: oral pan-JAK inhibitor, 5-10 mg twice daily. With regard to this clone: Its specificity is not known.

Notes on the study in general: Normal scalp showed lower clonality than lesional scalp, especially alopecia totalis/universalis.

The chain is built from TRBV15 and TRBJ1-3, with 8 bases identical to TRBD1. This TCR derives from a human donor with alopecia areata. The input for sequencing was CD4+ T cells sorted from blood, taken at week 4, from a patient treated with tofacitinib. The CDR3 DNA sequence: TGTGCCACCAGCAGGGACAGGGACCCTGGAAACACCATATATTTT. This encodes CATSRDRDPGNTIYF.